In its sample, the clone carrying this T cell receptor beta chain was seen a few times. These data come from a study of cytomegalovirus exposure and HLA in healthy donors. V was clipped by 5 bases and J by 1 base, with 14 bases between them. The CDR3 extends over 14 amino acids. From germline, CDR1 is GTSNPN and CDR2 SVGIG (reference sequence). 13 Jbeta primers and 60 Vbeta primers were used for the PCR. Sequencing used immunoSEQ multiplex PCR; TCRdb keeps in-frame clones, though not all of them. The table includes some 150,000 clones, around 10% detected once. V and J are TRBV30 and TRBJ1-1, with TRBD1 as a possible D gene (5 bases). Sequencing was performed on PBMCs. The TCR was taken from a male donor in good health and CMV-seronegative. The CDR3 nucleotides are TGTGCCTGGGGCGGGACCGGAGGGAACACTGAAGCTTTCTTT. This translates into CAWGGTGGNTEAFF.